This TCR beta chain was sequenced for a study of human T cells and chemical hapten exposure. Overall study results and limits: Counts of TCRs above 1 in 1000 frequency stayed unchanged with DPC sensitization.

Unfractionated whole blood was the source of the extracted total RNA. Notes on this clonotype: As yet, its antigen is unknown.

Individual cDNA molecules had unique molecular identifiers attached to them by the library. Per the original methods: From 23,224 to 690,600 TCRs were found per sample, with a median of around 100,000. TCRdb independently ran MiXCR on the reads; one entry per CDR3 protein. These V and J calls originate from TCRdb's pipeline instead of the authors' own analysis. The data hold about 120,000 distinct CDR3 sequences, with around 8.5% observed a single time. There are 15 residues in the CDR3. CDR1 is SGDLS and CDR2 is YYNGEE in the germline V gene. Trimming removed 3 bases from V and 1 base from J, with 13 bases in between.

This clonotype was obtained from a human donor in good health. Some clones in this sample may be carry-over from other donors' samples. This sequence joins TRBV9 and TRBJ1-1; no clear D gene. The sample was whole blood. CDR3: CASSGRLGGNTEAFF. In DNA, the CDR3 is TGTGCCAGCAGCGGAAGGCTCGGCGGGAACACTGAAGCTTTCTTT.